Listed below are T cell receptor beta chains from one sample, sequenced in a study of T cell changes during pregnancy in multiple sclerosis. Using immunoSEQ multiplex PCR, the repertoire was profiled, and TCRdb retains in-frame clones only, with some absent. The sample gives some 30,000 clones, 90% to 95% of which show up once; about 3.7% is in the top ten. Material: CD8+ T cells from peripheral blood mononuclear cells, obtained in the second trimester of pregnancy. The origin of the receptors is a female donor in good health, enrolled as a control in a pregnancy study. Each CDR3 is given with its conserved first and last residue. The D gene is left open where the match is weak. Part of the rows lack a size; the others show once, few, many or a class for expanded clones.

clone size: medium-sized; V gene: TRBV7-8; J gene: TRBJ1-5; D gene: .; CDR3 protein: CASSLWGESNQPQHF; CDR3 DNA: TGTGCCAGCAGCTTATGGGGCGAGAGCAATCAGCCCCAGCATTTT
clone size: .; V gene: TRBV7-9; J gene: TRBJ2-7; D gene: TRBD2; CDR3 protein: CASSLALAGPLGEQYF; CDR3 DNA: TGTGCCAGCAGCTTAGCACTAGCGGGGCCCCTTGGCGAGCAGTACTTC
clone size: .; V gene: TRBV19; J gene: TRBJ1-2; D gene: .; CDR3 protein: CASSLSAGTHGYTF; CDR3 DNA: TGTGCCAGTAGTCTATCCGCGGGTACTCATGGCTACACCTTC
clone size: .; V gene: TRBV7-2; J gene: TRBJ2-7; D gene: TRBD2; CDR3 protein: CASSLASGGSYEQYF; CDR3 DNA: TGTGCCAGCAGCTTGGCTAGCGGGGGATCCTACGAGCAGTACTTC
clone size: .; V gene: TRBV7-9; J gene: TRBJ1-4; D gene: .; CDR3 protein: CASSSWGEGEKLFF; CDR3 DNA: TGTGCCAGCAGCTCCTGGGGGGAAGGTGAAAAACTGTTTTTT
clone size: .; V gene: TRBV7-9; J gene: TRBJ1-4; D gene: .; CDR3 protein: CASSFGPRDLNEKLFF; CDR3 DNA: TGTGCCAGCAGCTTCGGTCCGAGGGATTTGAATGAAAAACTGTTTTTT
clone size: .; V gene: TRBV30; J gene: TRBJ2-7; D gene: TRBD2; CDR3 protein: CAWSVGGTYEQYF; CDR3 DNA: TGTGCCTGGAGTGTGGGGGGGACCTACGAGCAGTACTTC
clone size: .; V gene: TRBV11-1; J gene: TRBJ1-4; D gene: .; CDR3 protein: CASSLGGELSTNEKLFF; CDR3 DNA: TGTGCCAGCAGCTTAGGAGGAGAACTATCAACTAATGAAAAACTGTTTTTT
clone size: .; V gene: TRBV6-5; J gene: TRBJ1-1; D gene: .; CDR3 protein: CASSYLDPLNTEAFF; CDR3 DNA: TGTGCCAGCAGTTACCTAGACCCTCTGAACACTGAAGCTTTCTTT
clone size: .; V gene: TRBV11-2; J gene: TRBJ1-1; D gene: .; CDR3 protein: CASSLGRGRGDTEAFF; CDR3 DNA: TGTGCCAGCAGCTTAGGACGGGGCAGGGGCGACACTGAAGCTTTCTTT
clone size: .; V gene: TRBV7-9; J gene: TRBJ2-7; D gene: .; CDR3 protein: CASSLGGQGGFYEQYF; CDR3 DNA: TGTGCCAGCAGCTTAGGAGGACAGGGAGGGTTCTACGAGCAGTACTTC
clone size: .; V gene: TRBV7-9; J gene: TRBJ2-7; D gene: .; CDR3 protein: CASSPLQDEQYF; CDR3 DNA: TGTGCCAGCAGCCCGTTACAGGACGAGCAGTACTTC
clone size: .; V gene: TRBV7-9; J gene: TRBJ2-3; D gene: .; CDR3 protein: CASSPRLAPDTQYF; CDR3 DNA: TGTGCCAGCAGCCCTCGACTGGCCCCAGATACGCAGTATTTT
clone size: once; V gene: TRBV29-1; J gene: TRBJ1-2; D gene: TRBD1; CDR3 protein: CSVEEGALGGYTF; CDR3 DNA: TGCAGCGTTGAGGAGGGGGCGCTGGGCGGCTACACCTTC
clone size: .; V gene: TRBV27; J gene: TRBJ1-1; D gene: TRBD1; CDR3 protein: CASRDRSSNTEAFF; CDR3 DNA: TGTGCCAGCAGGGACAGGTCTTCGAACACTGAAGCTTTCTTT
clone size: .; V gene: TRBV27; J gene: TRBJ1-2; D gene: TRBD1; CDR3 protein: CATSPGTGGPYGYTF; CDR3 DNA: TGTGCCACCTCTCCGGGGACAGGGGGCCCTTACGGCTACACCTTC
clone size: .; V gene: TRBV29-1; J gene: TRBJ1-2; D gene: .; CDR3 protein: CSVEGKQPPYGYTF; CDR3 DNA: TGCAGCGTTGAAGGAAAACAGCCTCCCTATGGCTACACCTTC
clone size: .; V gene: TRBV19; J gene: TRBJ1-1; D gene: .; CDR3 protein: CASSIAGLGTEAFF; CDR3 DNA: TGTGCCAGTAGTATAGCCGGGTTGGGCACTGAAGCTTTCTTT
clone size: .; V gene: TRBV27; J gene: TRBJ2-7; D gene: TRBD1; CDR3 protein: CASSGRGQGEQYF; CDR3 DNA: TGTGCCAGCAGTGGCAGGGGACAGGGCGAGCAGTACTTC
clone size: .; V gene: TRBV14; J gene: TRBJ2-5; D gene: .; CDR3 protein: CASSQDRQETQYF; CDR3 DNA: TGTGCCAGCAGCCAAGATCGGCAAGAGACCCAGTACTTC
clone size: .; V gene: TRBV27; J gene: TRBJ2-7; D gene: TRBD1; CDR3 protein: CASSSQGASYEQYF; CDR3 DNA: TGTGCCAGCAGTTCCCAGGGGGCCTCCTACGAGCAGTACTTC
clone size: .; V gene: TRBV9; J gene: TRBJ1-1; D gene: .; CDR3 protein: CASSVEGVNTEAFF; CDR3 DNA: TGTGCCAGCAGCGTAGAAGGGGTGAACACTGAAGCTTTCTTT
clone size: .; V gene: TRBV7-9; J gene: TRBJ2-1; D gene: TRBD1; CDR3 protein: CASSLLSGDLRTGEQFF; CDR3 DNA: TGTGCCAGCAGCTTATTATCAGGGGATCTTCGGACAGGTGAGCAGTTCTTC
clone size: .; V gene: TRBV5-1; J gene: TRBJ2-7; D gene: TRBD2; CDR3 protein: CASNTGTSGYYEQYF; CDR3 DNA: TGCGCCAGCAATACTGGGACTAGCGGCTACTACGAGCAGTACTTC
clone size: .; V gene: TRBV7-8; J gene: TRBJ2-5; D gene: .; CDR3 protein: CASSLVDRQGRETQYF; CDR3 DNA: TGTGCCAGCAGCTTAGTCGATCGCCAGGGTCGGGAGACCCAGTACTTC
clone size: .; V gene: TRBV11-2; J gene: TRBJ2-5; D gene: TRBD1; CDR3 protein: CASRIGTGGYQETQYF; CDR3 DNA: TGTGCCAGCAGAATCGGGACAGGGGGCTATCAAGAGACCCAGTACTTC